One sample yielded the 16 T cell receptor beta chains listed below, sequenced in a study of control samples from healthy donors and cancer patients. Method: immunoSEQ multiplex PCR; TCRdb's copy keeps in-frame clones and lacks some. Altogether 170,000 or so clones are present, 75% to 95% being singletons, with the ten largest covering about 2.1%. Sequences were obtained from blood. The receptors come from a woman in her thirties or forties in good health.

This chain connects TRBV11-2 to TRBJ2-3; 10 positions match TRBD1. V was pared by 4 bases and J by 3 bases, with 7 bases of the junction left unmatched. The CDR3 totals 16 residues. The germline V gene has CDR1 SGHAT and CDR2 FQNNGV. CDR3 region: CASSWAGGQGTDTQYF. Here the CDR3 DNA reads TGTGCCAGCAGCTGGGCGGGGGGACAGGGGACAGATACGCAGTATTTT. Full variable domain (remainder filled in from reference TRBV11-2 and TRBJ2-3): EAGVAQSPRYKIIEKRQSVAFWCNPISGHATLYWYQQILGQGPKLLIQFQNNGVVDDSQLPKDRFSAERLKGVDSTLKIQPAKLEDSAVYLCASSWAGGQGTDTQYFGPGTRLTVL.

This clone was observed once. This chain connects TRBV6-5 to TRBJ1-2; 7 bases match TRBD1. This CDR3 spans 11 amino acids. In germline, CDR1 is MNHEY, CDR2 SVGAGI. The ends lost 8 bases at V and 8 bases at J; junction bases unmatched: 5. This chain's CDR3 is CASAAGGGYTF. CDR3 nucleotides: TGTGCCAGCGCAGCAGGGGGGGGCTACACCTTC.

This chain uses TRBV19 with TRBJ1-5; D perhaps matches TRBD1 (5 bases). This CDR3 comprises 16 residues. CDR1 and CDR2 (germline): LNHDA, SQIVND (reference sequence). Deletions cut 1 base from V and 0 bases from J, with 10 bases between. The CDR3 protein is CASSIAWGYSNQPQHF. CDR3 sequence (DNA): TGTGCCAGTAGTATAGCTTGGGGGTATAGCAATCAGCCCCAGCATTTT.

This clone has just a few counts. The sample has other DNA sequences that encode this CDR3 too. V gene TRBV3-1 (or the pseudogene TRBV3-2) combines with J gene TRBJ2-3; D is perhaps TRBD2 (5 bases). The CDR3 totals 14 residues. The V end lost 2 bases, the J end lost 0 bases, and 6 bases lay between the germline ends. Germline V CDR1 and CDR2: LGHDT, YNNKEL (reference sequence). The CDR3 region is CASSQSGSTDTQYF. CDR3 bases: TGTGCCAGCAGCCAATCGGGGAGCACAGATACGCAGTATTTT.

This chain joins TRBV6-5 and TRBJ2-1, with TRBD2 as a possible D gene (6 bases). The length of the CDR3 is 13 residues. Germline assignment: CDR1 MNHEY and CDR2 SVGAGI. V lost 3 bases to trimming and J lost 6 bases, with 9 bases between them. CDR3 DNA: TGTGCCAGCAGTTATCTGGGGGGCAATGAGCAGTTCTTC. Its translation is CASSYLGGNEQFF.

The chain has TRBV11-2 and TRBJ2-3; no firm D call. The CDR3 is 13 residues long. With 5 bases removed from V and 4 bases from J, the gap between germline ends came to 10 bases. The germline V gene encodes CDR1 SGHAT and CDR2 FQNNGV. CDR3 in amino acids: CASSQNIPDTQYF. The CDR3 DNA is TGTGCCAGCAGCCAGAATATTCCAGATACGCAGTATTTT.

V and J are TRBV3-1 (or the pseudogene TRBV3-2) and TRBJ2-5; unclear D gene. Trimming took 6 bases from V and 1 from J, leaving 3 bases between them. CDR1 and CDR2 from the germline V gene are LGHDT and YNNKEL (reference sequence). The CDR3 length is 11 residues. CDR3 region: CASSTQETQYF. In nucleotides, the CDR3 is TGTGCCAGCAGTACCCAAGAGACCCAGTACTTC.

A single count supports this clone. The genes are TRBV18 and TRBJ1-5, with TRBD1 as a possible D gene (5 bases). CDR3 size: 18 residues. In germline, CDR1 is KGHSH, CDR2 LQKENI. Trimming removed 0 bases at V and 1 base at J, with 16 bases between. The CDR3 loop is CASSPPGGQGISNQPQHF. The CDR3 DNA follows: TGTGCCAGCTCACCACCCGGAGGGCAGGGCATCAGCAATCAGCCCCAGCATTTT.

CDR3 DNA sequence: TGCAGTGCTAGAGCGGGGTATGGCTACACCTTC. Translating gives CSARAGYGYTF. This sequence joins TRBV20-1 and TRBJ1-2; D gene uncertain. This CDR3 spans 11 amino acids. Trimming shortened V by 1 base and J by 5 bases, and 5 bases separated the two germline ends. CDR1 and CDR2 (germline): DFQATT, SNEGSKA (reference sequence).

This clone was observed a single time. V usage is TRBV7-2 and J usage is TRBJ1-1, with 7 bases that match TRBD1. Losses at the gene ends were 3 bases for V and 5 bases for J; bases not matched to a gene: 6. The germline V gene encodes CDR1 SGHTA and CDR2 FQGNSA. The length of the CDR3 is 14 residues. The CDR3 region is CASSFTGAGTEAFF. Here the CDR3 DNA reads TGTGCCAGCAGCTTTACAGGGGCGGGGACTGAAGCTTTCTTT.

This chain uses TRBV28 with TRBJ1-5; no definite D call. V was shortened by 3 bases and J by 7 bases, with 13 bases between the two germline ends. The CDR3 sequence is 14 residues long. The germline CDR1 and CDR2 sequences are MDHEN and SYDVKM. The CDR3 DNA reads as TGTGCCAGCAGTTTTGTGGCTAGCAGCCAGCCCCAGCATTTT. Protein: CASSFVASSQPQHF.

This chain links TRBV28 with TRBJ1-2, with D unclear. V lost 3 bases and J 7 bases, leaving 12 bases between the germline ends. From germline, CDR1 is MDHEN and CDR2 SYDVKM. The CDR3 contains 13 residues. CDR3 nucleotides: TGTGCCAGCAGTTTTATACAGAATGCTGGCTACACCTTC. It yields the protein CASSFIQNAGYTF.

V usage is TRBV4-1 and J usage is TRBJ2-7, with 11 bases identical to TRBD1. J lost 5 bases, V lost 4 bases, and 7 bases had no gene match. The length of the CDR3 is 15 residues. Germline CDR1 MGHRA, CDR2 YSYEKL. The CDR3 DNA is TGCGCCAGCAGCCTTGGACAGGGGGCTTTGGACGAGCAGTACTTC. Translating it yields CASSLGQGALDEQYF.

The chain employs TRBV19 and TRBJ2-7; TRBD1 might be the D (5 bases). This CDR3 comprises 13 residues. The germline V gene encodes CDR1 LNHDA and CDR2 SQIVND (reference sequence). Between the trimmed V and J ends, which lost 3 bases and 5 bases, there was a span of 11 bases. CDR3 DNA: TGTGCCAGTAGTATTGGACAAGGCCACGAGCAGTACTTC. Translated, it gives CASSIGQGHEQYF.

The rearrangement links TRBV7-9 to TRBJ1-5, with no clear D. V lost 1 base and J 7 bases, leaving 14 bases between the germline ends. CDR1 and CDR2 from the germline V gene are SEHNR and FQNEAQ (reference sequence). CDR3 length: 15 amino acids. CDR3 nucleotide sequence: TGTGCCAGCAGCTTAGTATTACGCGTGCGGCAGCCCCAGCATTTT. Residues: CASSLVLRVRQPQHF.

This rearrangement joins TRBV19 to TRBJ2-2; D is possibly TRBD2 (6 bases). This CDR3 has 15 amino acids. The germline V gene has CDR1 LNHDA and CDR2 SQIVND (reference sequence). V was shortened by 7 bases and J by 3 bases, with 15 bases between the two germline ends. The CDR3: CASTPGTAYTGELFF. The CDR3 DNA reads TGTGCCAGTACGCCCGGGACTGCATACACCGGGGAGCTGTTTTTT.